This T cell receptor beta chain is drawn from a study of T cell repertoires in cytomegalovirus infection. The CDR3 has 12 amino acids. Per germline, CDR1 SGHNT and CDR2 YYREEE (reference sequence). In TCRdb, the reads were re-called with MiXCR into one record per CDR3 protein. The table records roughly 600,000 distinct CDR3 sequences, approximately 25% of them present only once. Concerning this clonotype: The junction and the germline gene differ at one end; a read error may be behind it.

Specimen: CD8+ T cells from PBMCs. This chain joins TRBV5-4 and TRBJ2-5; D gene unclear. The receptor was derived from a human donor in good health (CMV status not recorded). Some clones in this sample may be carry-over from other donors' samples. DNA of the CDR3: TGTACCAGCAGCTTCCTACAAGAGACCCAGTACTTC. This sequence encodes CTSSFLQETQYF.